These 14 T cell receptor beta chains were sequenced from one sample in a study of cytomegalovirus exposure and HLA in healthy donors. 60 Vbeta and 13 Jbeta primers were used in PCR. The method was immunoSEQ multiplex PCR; TCRdb's version includes in-frame clones alone and lacks a portion of them. The data show about 190,000 clones, around 77% seen once. Material for sequencing was PBMCs. The receptors come from a woman in her late teens or twenties in good health and CMV-seronegative.

The CDR3, as DNA: TGTGCCAGCAGCTACAACGACAGGGGATGGTGGGAGACCCAGTACTTC. Amino acid sequence: CASSYNDRGWWETQYF. The chain recombines TRBV7-9 with TRBJ2-5; 8 nucleotides line up with TRBD1. This CDR3 has 16 residues. Trimming removed 4 bases from V and 5 bases from J; junction bases left unmatched: 12. CDR1 is SEHNR and CDR2 is FQNEAQ in the germline V gene (reference sequence).

This clone was picked up one time. The chain combines TRBV27 with TRBJ1-5, with D uncertain. V was clipped by 0 bases and J by 2 bases, with 8 bases between them. The length of the CDR3 is 15 residues. Per germline, CDR1 MNHEY and CDR2 SMNVEV (reference sequence). The CDR3 protein is CASSLSLSGNQPQHF. In nucleotides, the CDR3 is TGTGCCAGCAGTTTATCGTTGTCTGGCAATCAGCCCCAGCATTTT.

This rearrangement joins TRBV6-1 to TRBJ2-1; D remains ambiguous. The CDR3 loop spans 11 amino acids. Trimming removed 3 bases at V and 8 bases at J, with 5 bases between. Looked up from germline, CDR1 is MNHNS and CDR2 is SASEGT. The CDR3 nucleotides are TGTGCCAGCAGTGAGGGCGATGAGCAGTTCTTC. Translated: CASSEGDEQFF.

The CDR3 DNA reads TGTGCCAGCAGTGGGGTAGCGGGGGCCTACTCCTACAATGAGCAGTTCTTC. Amino acid sequence: CASSGVAGAYSYNEQFF. The chain employs TRBV6-1 and TRBJ2-1; 9 bases are shared with TRBD2. The CDR3 contains 17 residues. Germline assignment: CDR1 MNHNS and CDR2 SASEGT. V was pared by 4 bases and J by 0 bases, with 7 bases of the junction left unmatched.

CDR3 sequence reads: CASGLVLTGQWTDTQYF. In DNA, the CDR3 is TGTGCTAGTGGCCTCGTCTTGACAGGGCAGTGGACAGATACGCAGTATTTT. The rearrangement uses TRBV12-5 and TRBJ2-3; 7 bases map to TRBD1. This CDR3 spans 17 amino acids. Germline V gene data show CDR1 as LGHNT and CDR2 as FRNRAP. The J segment lost 3 bases and the V segment lost 6 bases, leaving 15 bases of the junction unmatched.

The genes are TRBV9 and TRBJ2-5, with D unresolved. This CDR3 has 15 amino acids. CDR1 and CDR2 from the germline V gene are SGDLS and YYNGEE. V was pared by 0 bases and J by 2 bases, with 11 bases between. CDR3 in amino acids: CASSVDWAAQETQYF. CDR3 coding DNA: TGTGCCAGCAGCGTAGATTGGGCAGCTCAAGAGACCCAGTACTTC.

The CDR3 spells CASSLDTANTEAFF. DNA for the CDR3: TGCGCCAGCAGCTTGGATACAGCGAACACTGAAGCTTTCTTT. J is TRBJ1-1 and V is TRBV5-1; D gene ambiguous. Germline V CDR1 and CDR2: SGHRS, YFSETQ. V was pared by 0 bases and J by 1 base, with 7 bases between. The CDR3 sequence is 14 residues long.

The chain couples TRBV28 to TRBJ1-2; D may be TRBD1 (5 bases). Germline V CDR1 and CDR2: MDHEN, SYDVKM. The CDR3 length is 15 residues. V was trimmed by 7 bases and J by 7 bases, leaving 22 bases between them. DNA of the CDR3: TGTGCCAGCAAGATGGGGGGTCGTGGACGAATTGGCTACACCTTC. Protein product: CASKMGGRGRIGYTF.

This chain links TRBV28 with TRBJ1-3; D is perhaps TRBD1 (5 bases). Trimming took off 7 bases at V and 0 bases at J, with 13 bases between the two ends. CDR3 length: 15 residues. CDR1 MDHEN and CDR2 SYDVKM come from the germline V gene. The CDR3 here is CASTLGLYSGNTIYF. CDR3 nucleotides: TGTGCCAGCACCCTGGGACTGTACTCTGGAAACACCATATATTTT. Full variable domain (remainder filled in from reference TRBV28 and TRBJ1-3): DVKVTQSSRYLVKRTGEKVFLECVQDMDHENMFWYRQDPGLGLRLIYFSYDVKMKEKGDIPEGYSVSREKKERFSLILESASTNQTSMYLCASTLGLYSGNTIYFGEGSWLTVV.

CDR3 nucleotides: TGCGCCAGCAGCCAGCCAGGCAGGGCGGGGCAAGAGACCCAGTACTTC. Residues: CASSQPGRAGQETQYF. The V and J genes are TRBV4-1 and TRBJ2-5, with a tentative D call TRBD2 (6 bases). The germline V gene encodes CDR1 MGHRA and CDR2 YSYEKL. The CDR3 length is 16 residues. Trimming removed 3 bases from V and 2 bases from J, with 16 bases in between.

The genes are TRBV6-5 and TRBJ2-7; 9 nucleotides align to TRBD1. V shed 6 bases and J 7 bases; nucleotides not matched to a gene: 13. The V gene's germline CDR1 is MNHEY and CDR2 SVGAGI. The CDR3 contains 15 residues. Here the CDR3 reads CASSQTYTGGGEQYF. The DNA of the CDR3 is TGTGCCAGCAGCCAAACCTACACAGGGGGCGGGGAGCAGTACTTC.

The genes are TRBV27 and TRBJ2-1, with 7 positions matching TRBD2. J gave up 9 bases and V 7 bases, and 24 bases lay outside the gene matches. Germline assignment: CDR1 MNHEY and CDR2 SMNVEV (reference sequence). The CDR3 covers 18 residues. The CDR3 loop reads CASTIPPRDERGGSEQFF. DNA for the CDR3: TGTGCCAGCACCATACCCCCCCGGGATGAGCGGGGTGGGAGTGAGCAGTTCTTC.

A few counts support this clone. The chain carries TRBV19 and TRBJ1-1; no reliable D call. This CDR3 spans 13 amino acids. The V end lost 5 bases, the J end lost 0 bases, and 7 bases lay between the germline ends. Looked up from germline, CDR1 is LNHDA and CDR2 is SQIVND (reference sequence). The CDR3, as DNA: TGTGCCAGTAGTCCAGGCGTGAACACTGAAGCTTTCTTT. Its translation: CASSPGVNTEAFF.

The V and J genes are TRBV6-1 and TRBJ2-1; 9 bases are shared with TRBD1. The CDR3 covers 14 residues. From germline, CDR1 is MNHNS and CDR2 SASEGT. V gave up 3 bases and J gave up 7 bases; unmatched junction bases: 4. CDR3 nucleotide sequence: TGTGCCAGCAGTGACGACAGGGGGACGAATGAGCAGTTCTTC. Protein product: CASSDDRGTNEQFF.